The next 32 T cell receptor beta chains were all read from a single sample in a study of T cell responses to AZD1222 COVID-19 vaccine. The method was immunoSEQ multiplex PCR; TCRdb's version includes in-frame clones alone and lacks a portion of them. The table lists more than 100,000 clones, roughly 91% of them singletons. The source material was peripheral blood, sampled on day 0 of AZD1222 vaccination. The receptors were gathered from an adult in good health.

The chain employs TRBV15 and TRBJ1-2; D remains unclear. Trimming shortened V by 2 bases and J by 4 bases, and 14 bases separated the two germline ends. Germline assignment: CDR1 LNHNV and CDR2 YYDKDF (reference sequence). CDR3 size: 15 residues. The CDR3 DNA follows: TGTGCCACCAGCAGACCCGATCGGGCAAGCTATGGCTACACCTTC. Translating it yields CATSRPDRASYGYTF.

This clone has only a few counts. The chain joins TRBV2 to TRBJ1-1; 11 bases line up with TRBD1. J lost 4 bases, V lost 8 bases, and 6 bases had no gene match. This CDR3 comprises 14 residues. CDR1 and CDR2 from the germline V gene are SNHLY and FYNNEI. DNA of the CDR3: TGTGCCAGCTCGGGACAGGGGGAGGGCACTGAAGCTTTCTTT. This encodes CASSGQGEGTEAFF.

The chain joins TRBV21-1 to TRBJ2-2; no DNA check was done on the table's D call, TRBD2. TRBV21-1 is an annotated pseudogene. CDR3 length: 17 residues. CDR3 in DNA: TGTGCCAGCAGCAACCCTTGGACTAGCGGGAGAACCGGGGAGCTGTTTTTT. It is translated as CASSNPWTSGRTGELFF.

The chain couples TRBV4-1 to TRBJ2-2; possibly TRBD1 or TRBD2 for D (5 bases each). Per the germline V gene, CDR1 is MGHRA and CDR2 is YSYEKL. Trimming stripped 0 bases from V and 6 bases from J, with 11 bases between. The CDR3 is 15 amino acids. The CDR3 DNA is TGCGCCAGCAGCCAAGAAGCAGGGCGGGCCGGGGAGCTGTTTTTT. Its protein product is CASSQEAGRAGELFF.

The gene calls are TRBV5-4 and TRBJ1-1; D is ambiguous. CDR1 and CDR2 from the germline V gene are SGHNT and YYREEE (reference sequence). This CDR3 has 15 amino acids. V lost 2 bases to trimming and J lost 0 bases, with 11 bases between them. CDR3 amino acids: CASSFGYLLNTEAFF. DNA of the CDR3: TGTGCCAGCAGCTTTGGCTATTTGTTGAACACTGAAGCTTTCTTT.

V usage is TRBV7-3 and J usage is TRBJ2-3; D not certain. Germline V gene data show CDR1 as SGHTA and CDR2 as FQGTGA. Deletions cut 0 bases from V and 5 bases from J, with 6 bases between. The CDR3 covers 13 residues. The CDR3 loop reads CASSLTRGDTQYF. DNA for the CDR3: TGTGCCAGCAGCTTAACGCGCGGAGATACGCAGTATTTT.

CDR3 loop: CASTATGAEQYF. CDR3 sequence (DNA): TGTGCCAGCACCGCTACAGGGGCCGAGCAGTACTTC. This rearrangement joins TRBV6-6 to TRBJ2-7, with 7 positions matching TRBD1. From germline, CDR1 is MNHNY and CDR2 SVGAGI (reference sequence). The CDR3 covers 12 residues. V was pared by 7 bases and J by 6 bases, with 6 bases of the junction left unmatched.

This chain joins TRBV18 and TRBJ2-3; TRBD2 is a possible D gene (6 bases). CDR1 KGHSH and CDR2 LQKENI come from the germline V gene. The V gene lost 0 bases and the J gene lost 1 base, with 17 bases spanning the gap. CDR3 length equals 18 residues. The CDR3 is CASSPPQRARFGTDTQYF. CDR3 DNA: TGTGCCAGCTCACCACCCCAGCGGGCCCGATTTGGCACAGATACGCAGTATTTT.

This clone was seen just once. The CDR3 DNA sequence: TGTGCCAGCAGCCCCTCGGGGATTCACAATCAGCCCCAGCATTTT. Protein sequence: CASSPSGIHNQPQHF. The chain has TRBV6-5 and TRBJ1-5; no firm D call. Germline V gives CDR1 MNHEY, CDR2 SVGAGI. The CDR3 contains 15 residues. Deletions cut 6 bases from V and 3 bases from J, with 15 bases between.

The chain has TRBV14 and TRBJ2-3; D unclear. The germline V gene has CDR1 SGHDN and CDR2 FVKESK. Trimming cost V 5 bases and J 0 bases, with 12 bases left between them. This CDR3 spans 15 amino acids. CDR3 protein: CASSWTPASTDTQYF. The CDR3 DNA is TGTGCCAGCAGCTGGACCCCGGCGAGCACAGATACGCAGTATTTT. Full variable domain (missing parts from reference TRBV14 and TRBJ2-3): EAGVTQFPSHSVIEKGQTVTLRCDPISGHDNLYWYRRVMGKEIKFLLHFVKESKQDESGMPNNRFLAERTGGTYSTLKVQPAELEDSGVYFCASSWTPASTDTQYFGPGTRLTVL.

V usage is TRBV19 and J usage is TRBJ2-7, with 14 bases lining up with TRBD2. The J segment lost 6 bases and the V segment lost 5 bases, leaving 6 bases of the junction unmatched. From germline, CDR1 is LNHDA and CDR2 SQIVND (reference sequence). This CDR3 region has 15 residues. In DNA form, the CDR3 reads TGTGCCAGTAGTCCCCCGGGACTAGCGGGAGCCGAGCAGTACTTC. This sequence encodes CASSPPGLAGAEQYF.

The chain carries TRBV7-2 and TRBJ1-5, with unresolved D. The CDR3 contains 14 residues. Germline values: CDR1 SGHTA, CDR2 FQGNSA. Between the trimmed V and J ends, which lost 3 bases and 0 bases, there was a span of 6 bases. This CDR3 is CASSFDYSNQPQHF. The CDR3 region has the DNA TGTGCCAGCAGCTTTGACTATAGCAATCAGCCCCAGCATTTT.

This clone came up once. The chain joins TRBV24-1 to TRBJ2-5; 8 positions agree with TRBD1. The CDR3 is made up of 15 amino acids. The V segment lost 4 bases and the J segment 5 bases; nucleotides outside the gene matches: 8. Germline V lookup: CDR1 KGHDR, CDR2 SFDVKD. The CDR3 sequence is CATSDLRQGRETQYF. The CDR3, as DNA: TGTGCCACCAGTGACCTCCGACAGGGGCGGGAGACCCAGTACTTC.

This chain uses TRBV4-3 with TRBJ2-1, with 8 positions matching TRBD2. Germline CDR1 LGHNA, CDR2 YSLEER. V shed 0 bases, J shed 15 bases, and the junction held 7 bases outside the gene matches. The CDR3 loop spans 13 amino acids. Here the CDR3 DNA reads TGCGCCAGCAGCCAAGATAAGGCTAGCGGGTTGTTCTTC. It codes for CASSQDKASGLFF.

This chain connects TRBV20-1 to TRBJ2-7; D is undetermined. This CDR3 spans 12 amino acids. Trimming took 3 bases from V and 1 from J, leaving 7 bases between them. Germline V gene data show CDR1 as DFQATT and CDR2 as SNEGSKA (reference sequence). CDR3 nucleotides: TGCAGTGCTAGTGGCACGTCCTACGAGCAGTACTTC. It is translated as CSASGTSYEQYF.

The sample holds one count of this clone. The genes are TRBV5-1 and TRBJ1-1, with D maybe TRBD1 (6 bases). The CDR3 runs 11 residues. Germline-derived CDR1 and CDR2 are SGHRS and YFSETQ. Trimming removed 8 bases at V and 3 bases at J, with 8 bases between. The CDR3 DNA reads as TGCGCCAGTCGGACAGACACTGAAGCTTTCTTT. It specifies CASRTDTEAFF.

This clone was seen a handful of times. The J gene is TRBJ2-1, the V gene TRBV10-3; 8 nucleotides agree with TRBD2. Germline trimming cut 3 bases from V and 7 bases from J; bases unmatched to any gene: 8. This CDR3 contains 15 residues. Per the germline V gene, CDR1 is ENHRY and CDR2 is SYGVKD. The CDR3 here is CAISDSGGAGNEQFF. The CDR3 DNA reads TGTGCCATCAGTGATTCCGGGGGGGCGGGAAATGAGCAGTTCTTC.

The chain carries TRBV2 and TRBJ1-4; D remains ambiguous. The V gene's germline CDR1 is SNHLY and CDR2 FYNNEI. Trimming shortened V by 4 bases and J by 5 bases, and 5 bases separated the two germline ends. The length of the CDR3 is 12 residues. CDR3 amino acids: CASSGSNEKLFF. The CDR3 nucleotides are TGTGCCAGCAGTGGATCCAATGAAAAACTGTTTTTT.

CDR3 region: CASSLRRVKTYEQYF. For the CDR3, the DNA is TGCGCCAGCAGCTTGCGCCGCGTTAAGACCTACGAGCAGTACTTC. The V call is TRBV5-1, the J call TRBJ2-7, with D unclear. Trimming pared 1 base from V and 2 bases from J, leaving 13 bases between. The CDR3 length is 15 residues. Germline lookup yields CDR1 SGHRS and CDR2 YFSETQ.

This clone was counted only a few times. The CDR3 loop is CASSSGRLGYTF. CDR3 nucleotides: TGCGCCAGCAGCTCCGGTCGTCTTGGCTACACCTTC. This chain connects TRBV5-1 to TRBJ1-2, with D uncertain. This CDR3 contains 12 residues. The germline V gene encodes CDR1 SGHRS and CDR2 YFSETQ. V lost 3 bases and J 7 bases, leaving 10 bases between the germline ends. The full variable domain, completed using reference TRBV5-1 and TRBJ1-2, is KAGVTQTPRYLIKTRGQQVTLSCSPISGHRSVSWYQQTPGQGLQFLFEYFSETQRNKGNFPGRFSGRQFSNSRSEMNVSTLELGDSALYLCASSSGRLGYTFGSGTRLTVV.

The gene calls are TRBV6-5 and TRBJ2-1; 8 nucleotides agree with TRBD2. This CDR3 has 16 residues. The V gene end was trimmed by 4 bases and the J gene end by 4 bases; junction bases not matched to a gene: 9. Germline CDR1 MNHEY, CDR2 SVGAGI. CDR3 in DNA: TGTGCCAGCAGTTCTCCTGCGAGCGGGGGATACAATGAGCAGTTCTTC. Protein: CASSSPASGGYNEQFF.

The J gene is TRBJ2-1, the V gene TRBV5-1, with 7 bases matching TRBD1. The germline V gene has CDR1 SGHRS and CDR2 YFSETQ. V lost 7 bases to trimming and J lost 4 bases; unmatched junction nucleotides: 8. The CDR3 has 14 residues. Written as DNA, the CDR3 is TGCGCCAGCTTTCCCGGGACAGTTTACAATGAGCAGTTCTTC. It encodes CASFPGTVYNEQFF.

This clone was found a few times. This chain links TRBV3-1 (or the pseudogene TRBV3-2) with TRBJ2-1; 12 bases map to TRBD2. From germline, CDR1 is LGHDT and CDR2 YNNKEL (reference sequence). The CDR3 totals 17 residues. V lost 1 base, J lost 2 bases, and 3 bases stayed unmatched. The CDR3, as DNA: TGTGCCAGCAGCCAAGCAAGACTAGCGGGAGCCTACAATGAGCAGTTCTTC. Amino acids: CASSQARLAGAYNEQFF.

V usage is TRBV20-1 and J usage is TRBJ2-7; unclear D gene. The CDR3 consists of 11 residues. Deletions cut 6 bases from V and 6 bases from J, with 12 bases between. Germline CDR1 is DFQATT and CDR2 is SNEGSKA (reference sequence). In DNA form, the CDR3 reads TGCAGTGCGGGGATATCGGTCGAGCAGTACTTC. This translates into CSAGISVEQYF.

The chain has TRBV6-2 or TRBV6-3 and TRBJ2-2; D gene unclear. The CDR3 totals 17 residues. Trimming removed 5 bases from V and 7 bases from J, with 23 bases in between. Germline CDR1 and CDR2: MNHEY and SVGEGT. The CDR3: CASSRNSDGPWSGELFF. Here the CDR3 DNA reads TGTGCCAGCAGTCGCAACTCGGACGGACCCTGGAGCGGGGAGCTGTTTTTT.

The chain links TRBV7-7 to TRBJ2-1; the D gene is possibly TRBD2 (5 bases). The CDR3 consists of 16 residues. V dropped 4 bases and J dropped 0 bases, with 13 bases sitting between them. Germline V gene lookup returns CDR1 SSHAT and CDR2 FNYEAQ (reference sequence). Here the CDR3 DNA reads TGTGCCAGCAGCTGGACTGGTCGGAGCTCCTACAATGAGCAGTTCTTC. Its protein product is CASSWTGRSSYNEQFF. The variable domain in full, completed from reference TRBV7-7 and TRBJ2-1, reads GAGVSQSPRYKVTKRGQDVTLRCDPISSHATLYWYQQALGQGPEFLTYFNYEAQPDKSGLPSDRFSAERPEGSISTLTIQRTEQRDSAMYRCASSWTGRSSYNEQFFGPGTRLTVL.

This sequence joins TRBV7-2 and TRBJ2-7; possible D gene TRBD2, 6 bases. This CDR3 has 16 residues. CDR1 is SGHTA, CDR2 FQGNSA, per germline. V lost 5 bases and J lost 1, with 18 bases in between. The CDR3 protein is CASSPQGGGMSYEQYF. CDR3 nucleotide sequence: TGTGCCAGCAGCCCACAAGGTGGGGGGATGTCCTACGAGCAGTACTTC. Filled out from reference TRBV7-2 and TRBJ2-7, the complete variable domain reads GAGVSQSPSNKVTEKGKDVELRCDPISGHTALYWYRQSLGQGLEFLIYFQGNSAPDKSGLPSDRFSAERTGGSVSTLTIQRTQQEDSAVYLCASSPQGGGMSYEQYFGPGTRLTVT.

This chain joins TRBV28 and TRBJ1-2; TRBD1 matches at 11 bases. In germline, CDR1 is MDHEN, CDR2 SYDVKM. CDR3 size: 14 residues. The junction had 6 bases not matched to a gene; V was cut back by 6 bases and J by 6 bases. CDR3 in DNA: TGTGCCAGCAGCACTGGGGACAGGGGGGATGGCTACACCTTC. Encoded protein: CASSTGDRGDGYTF.

This chain uses TRBV15 with TRBJ2-7; 7 nucleotides match TRBD2. Germline CDR1 is LNHNV and CDR2 is YYDKDF (reference sequence). After removal of 1 base from V and 7 bases from J, the junction contained 1 base not matched to a gene. This CDR3 spans 12 amino acids. CDR3 residues: CATSRGEGEQYF. Written as DNA, the CDR3 is TGTGCCACCAGCAGAGGGGAGGGGGAGCAGTACTTC.

The CDR3, as DNA: TGTGCCAGCAGCTTATCCGCCCAGCGGGTTCACAATGAGCAGTTCTTC. Its translation is CASSLSAQRVHNEQFF. V and J are TRBV7-9 and TRBJ2-1; perhaps TRBD2 as D (6 bases). Germline CDR1 is SEHNR and CDR2 is FQNEAQ (reference sequence). Trimming took 2 bases from V and 5 from J, leaving 16 bases between them. The CDR3 sequence is 16 residues long.

The chain uses TRBV3-1 (or the pseudogene TRBV3-2) and TRBJ2-1; 7 positions agree with TRBD2. Germline V gives CDR1 LGHDT, CDR2 YNNKEL (reference sequence). J gave up 5 bases and V 3 bases, and 4 bases lay outside the gene matches. This CDR3 comprises 14 residues. CDR3 sequence (DNA): TGTGCCAGCAGCCAGGCGGGAGAAAACAATGAGCAGTTCTTC. Translation gives CASSQAGENNEQFF.

This clone has only one observation. J is TRBJ2-7 and V is TRBV28, with a weak D call TRBD2 (5 bases). This CDR3 is built from 14 residues. Germline CDR1 is MDHEN and CDR2 is SYDVKM. Trimming took 6 bases from V and 2 from J, leaving 14 bases between them. The CDR3 reads CASSGTDYTYEQYF. The CDR3 DNA is TGTGCCAGCAGCGGAACAGACTACACCTACGAGCAGTACTTC.